These 11 T cell receptor beta chains came from one sample sequenced in a study of blood T cell repertoires in COVID-19. TCRdb's table, derived via immunoSEQ multiplex PCR, lists solely in-frame clones and lacks some. The data contain about 59,000 clones, approximately 80% of them singletons. Input material: peripheral blood. The receptors were gathered from a human donor in a cohort sampled during active COVID-19.

V and J are TRBV7-9 and TRBJ2-5; D is unclear. The CDR3 length is 12 residues. Trimming took 7 bases from V and 4 from J, leaving 10 bases between them. Germline CDR1 and CDR2: SEHNR and FQNEAQ (reference sequence). The CDR3 protein is CASTLVGETQYF. CDR3 nucleotide sequence: TGTGCCAGCACCCTAGTCGGAGAGACCCAGTACTTC.

This chain links TRBV30 with TRBJ1-6; 12 positions agree with TRBD1. This CDR3 comprises 14 residues. Germline CDR1 is GTSNPN and CDR2 is SVGIG (reference sequence). V shed 5 bases and J 7 bases; nucleotides not matched to a gene: 3. The CDR3 reads CAWGTGGGNSPLHF. CDR3 coding DNA: TGTGCCTGGGGGACAGGGGGCGGCAATTCACCCCTCCACTTT.

The CDR3 protein is CATSRDYRATVSRSPLHF. CDR3 DNA: TGTGCCACCAGCAGAGACTACCGAGCGACCGTTAGCCGTTCACCCCTCCACTTT. V usage is TRBV15 and J usage is TRBJ1-6; D gene uncertain. Germline CDR1 LNHNV, CDR2 YYDKDF (reference sequence). Trimming pared 0 bases from V and 9 bases from J, leaving 21 bases between. The CDR3 covers 18 residues.

The chain carries TRBV2 and TRBJ1-5; possible D gene TRBD1, 5 bases. The germline V and J ends were trimmed by 2 bases and 3 bases, with 14 bases remaining between them. Germline values: CDR1 SNHLY, CDR2 FYNNEI. This CDR3 has 16 residues. CDR3 amino acids: CASSEFEGQTNQPQHF. CDR3 nucleotide sequence: TGTGCCAGCAGTGAATTCGAAGGACAAACCAATCAGCCCCAGCATTTT. The full variable domain, completed using reference TRBV2 and TRBJ1-5, is EPEVTQTPSHQVTQMGQEVILRCVPISNHLYFYWYRQILGQKVEFLVSFYNNEISEKSEIFDDQFSVERPDGSNFTLKIRSTKLEDSAMYFCASSEFEGQTNQPQHFGDGTRLSIL.

The genes are TRBV28 and TRBJ2-1; D might be TRBD2 (6 bases). Trimming cost V 4 bases and J 0 bases, with 13 bases left between them. There are 16 residues in the CDR3. CDR1 is MDHEN and CDR2 is SYDVKM in the germline V gene. The CDR3 is CASSSPRDSSYNEQFF. Here the CDR3 DNA reads TGTGCCAGCAGTTCGCCGCGGGATAGCTCCTACAATGAGCAGTTCTTC.

In DNA, the CDR3 is TGTGCCAGCAGCTTAAGAGGCAGGAACACTGAAGCTTTCTTT. Amino acid sequence: CASSLRGRNTEAFF. This chain connects TRBV7-3 to TRBJ1-1; D remains ambiguous. Germline V gene sequence: CDR1 SGHTA, CDR2 FQGTGA. V gave up 1 base and J gave up 1 base, with 7 bases separating them. The CDR3 extends over 14 amino acids.

This sequence joins TRBV7-2 and TRBJ2-2; 7 bases fit TRBD1. The CDR3 loop spans 15 amino acids. The germline gives CDR1 SGHTA, CDR2 FQGNSA. The ends lost 5 bases at V and 5 bases at J; junction bases unmatched: 8. Written as DNA, the CDR3 is TGTGCCAGCAGCACCCGGACAGGCCGGACCGGGGAGCTGTTTTTT. The encoded protein is CASSTRTGRTGELFF.

The chain carries TRBV4-3 and TRBJ2-7; 9 bases line up with TRBD1. V dropped 1 base and J dropped 2; count of bases not matched to a gene: 0. Germline V gives CDR1 LGHNA, CDR2 YSLEER. This CDR3 contains 14 residues. CDR3 DNA: TGCGCCAGCAGCCAAGGACAGGGGGCCTACGAGCAGTACTTC. It specifies CASSQGQGAYEQYF.

This clone has more than one count but fewer than ten. The V gene is TRBV7-6, the J gene TRBJ1-6; D call uncertain. The CDR3 is 13 residues long. Germline lookup yields CDR1 SGHVS and CDR2 FNYEAQ. V was trimmed by 5 bases and J by 6 bases, leaving 8 bases between them. The DNA for the CDR3 is TGTGCCAGCAGCCCTAAGTTTAATTCACCCCTCCACTTT. It specifies CASSPKFNSPLHF.

The rearrangement links TRBV20-1 to TRBJ2-7, with D tentatively TRBD1 (6 bases). Germline CDR1 reads DFQATT; CDR2 reads SNEGSKA (reference sequence). V lost 3 bases and J 0 bases, leaving 18 bases between the germline ends. The CDR3 consists of 16 residues. The CDR3 DNA follows: TGCAGTGCTAGTGGTGGTCCCCAGGGGATCTCCTACGAGCAGTACTTC. Translated, it gives CSASGGPQGISYEQYF.

The V call is TRBV9, the J call TRBJ2-5; D call uncertain. Looked up from germline, CDR1 is SGDLS and CDR2 is YYNGEE. V was trimmed by 0 bases and J by 5 bases, leaving 14 bases between them. The CDR3 is 15 residues long. The CDR3 here is CASSVGLGIRETQYF. The CDR3 nucleotides read TGTGCCAGCAGCGTAGGATTGGGCATTCGGGAGACCCAGTACTTC. The whole variable domain, filled in from reference TRBV9 and TRBJ2-5, reads DSGVTQTPKHLITATGQRVTLRCSPRSGDLSVYWYQQSLDQGLQFLIQYYNGEERAKGNILERFSAQQFPDLHSELNLSSLELGDSALYFCASSVGLGIRETQYFGPGTRLLVL.